The T cell receptor beta chain described here comes from a study of T cells expressing NK-cell markers. Study results and caveats: For about 6 donors, the dominant NKG2C+ clonotypes made up roughly 1.0-7.5% of their CD8+ T cells.

Details on this clonotype: What it binds is not known.

One entry per CDR3 protein, without DNA, is what TCRdb gives after re-calling the 5' RACE reads. The sample has about 460,000 distinct CDR3 sequences; the top ten hold 1.4%. The sequence derives from a woman aged 45-65 years in good health. The sample taken for sequencing was blood T cells: a sorted CD56 or NKG2C T cell subset, CD4+ or CD8+ T cells, or bulk PBMC T cells (not recorded which).

This CDR3 is CASSFVGTEAFF. The chain recombines TRBV7-2 with TRBJ1-1. Germline V gene data show CDR1 as SGHTA and CDR2 as FQGNSA. The CDR3 has 12 residues. Combining the CDR3 with reference TRBV7-2 and TRBJ1-1 gives the whole variable domain GAGVSQSPSNKVTEKGKDVELRCDPISGHTALYWYRQSLGQGLEFLIYFQGNSAPDKSGLPSDRFSAERTGGSVSTLTIQRTQQEDSAVYLCASSFVGTEAFFGQGTRLTVV.